This is a list of T cell receptor beta chains from one sample in a study of shared clonotypes between healthy human individuals. Clones were read by immunoSEQ multiplex PCR, and TCRdb kept only the in-frame ones, dropping some. Of about 460,000 clones listed, roughly 80% were seen once; the top ten hold 9.5% to 15%. Sequencing input: PBMCs. Receptors originate from a middle-aged woman in good health. Some clones in this sample may be carry-over from other donors' samples. The CDR3 runs from the conserved cysteine through the conserved F or W. Fields, in order: clone size, V gene, J gene, D gene, CDR3 DNA, CDR3 protein. The D gene is left open where the match is weak. Clone size is given for some rows only: seen once, a few or many times, or a class if the clone is expanded.

clone size: NA; V gene: TRBV28; J gene: TRBJ1-5; D gene: NA; CDR3 DNA: TGTGCCAGCAGTTTAGTACAGGGTTTTAATCAGCCCCAGCATTTT; CDR3 protein: CASSLVQGFNQPQHF
clone size: NA; V gene: TRBV6-1; J gene: TRBJ1-4; D gene: NA; CDR3 DNA: TGTGCCAGCAGGAAGGGGTTGGGAAATGAAAAACTGTTTTTT; CDR3 protein: CASRKGLGNEKLFF
clone size: NA; V gene: TRBV6-1; J gene: TRBJ2-7; D gene: NA; CDR3 DNA: TGTGCCAGCAGGGTTAAGCGCGAGCAGTACTTC; CDR3 protein: CASRVKREQYF
clone size: few; V gene: TRBV11-2; J gene: TRBJ2-5; D gene: NA; CDR3 DNA: TGTGCCAGCAGCGATCACCCTGAAGAGACCCAGTACTTC; CDR3 protein: CASSDHPEETQYF
clone size: NA; V gene: TRBV27; J gene: TRBJ2-7; D gene: NA; CDR3 DNA: TGTGCCAGCAGTCCGTACGCAGGGGAGCAGTACTTT; CDR3 protein: CASSPYAGEQYF
clone size: NA; V gene: TRBV19; J gene: TRBJ2-7; D gene: TRBD2; CDR3 DNA: TGTGCCAGTAGTATGGGGGGGAAAGCCTACGAGCAGTACTTC; CDR3 protein: CASSMGGKAYEQYF
clone size: NA; V gene: TRBV7-8; J gene: TRBJ2-1; D gene: TRBD2; CDR3 DNA: TGTGCCAGCAGCTTAGCGAGGACTAGCGGGGAGCAGTTCTTC; CDR3 protein: CASSLARTSGEQFF
clone size: NA; V gene: TRBV19; J gene: TRBJ1-1; D gene: TRBD1; CDR3 DNA: TGTGCCAGTAGTATTCTGCAGGGGGCATCCACTGAAGCTTTCTTT; CDR3 protein: CASSILQGASTEAFF
clone size: NA; V gene: TRBV18; J gene: TRBJ1-1; D gene: NA; CDR3 DNA: TGTGCCAGCTCACCCTTAGGACAGAGGGCAGAAGCTTTCTTT; CDR3 protein: CASSPLGQRAEAFF
clone size: NA; V gene: TRBV7-2; J gene: TRBJ2-7; D gene: NA; CDR3 DNA: TGTGCCAGCAGCTCCCCCCACCTCTACGAGCAGTACTTC; CDR3 protein: CASSSPHLYEQYF
clone size: many; V gene: TRBV14; J gene: TRBJ2-2; D gene: NA; CDR3 DNA: TGTGCCAGCAGCCAAAAACTAGCGAACACCGGGGAGCTGTTTTTT; CDR3 protein: CASSQKLANTGELFF
clone size: NA; V gene: TRBV21-1; J gene: TRBJ1-2; D gene: NA; CDR3 DNA: TGTGCCAGCAGCAAAGTGCCATGTCTCTCGGGGGTCTCCGTAACGTACTATGGCTACACCTTC; CDR3 protein: CASSKVPCLSGVSVTYYGYTF
clone size: NA; V gene: TRBV21-1; J gene: TRBJ1-5; D gene: NA; CDR3 DNA: TGTGCCAGCAGCACTAACCCCAGGGGGTGTGGGGGTAGCAATCAGCCCCAGCATTTT; CDR3 protein: CASSTNPRGCGGSNQPQHF
clone size: NA; V gene: TRBV10-3; J gene: TRBJ2-7; D gene: NA; CDR3 DNA: TGTGCCATCAGTGAGTCCTTGGACGCCGCCTACGAGCAGTACTTC; CDR3 protein: CAISESLDAAYEQYF
clone size: few; V gene: TRBV9; J gene: TRBJ2-3; D gene: NA; CDR3 DNA: TGTGCCAGCAGCACGGGACCCAACACAGATACGCAGTATTTT; CDR3 protein: CASSTGPNTDTQYF
clone size: NA; V gene: TRBV12-2; J gene: TRBJ1-2; D gene: NA; CDR3 DNA: TGTGCAAGTCGCTTAGGCGGAAAGGGTAACTATGGCTACACCTTC; CDR3 protein: CASRLGGKGNYGYTF
clone size: few; V gene: TRBV30; J gene: TRBJ1-4; D gene: NA; CDR3 DNA: TGTGCCTGGAGTTTGGGAAATGAAAAACTGTTTTTT; CDR3 protein: CAWSLGNEKLFF
clone size: NA; V gene: TRBV5-1; J gene: TRBJ2-5; D gene: TRBD1; CDR3 DNA: TGCGCCAGCGGCAGGGGGACAGGGGGCGATGAGACCCAGTACTTC; CDR3 protein: CASGRGTGGDETQYF
clone size: NA; V gene: TRBV7-2; J gene: TRBJ2-7; D gene: NA; CDR3 DNA: TGTGCCAGCAGCGCTAAAAGGGTCTACGAGCAGTACTTC; CDR3 protein: CASSAKRVYEQYF
clone size: NA; V gene: TRBV30; J gene: TRBJ2-3; D gene: NA; CDR3 DNA: TGTGCCTGGAGTGTAGGACCCAAAGATACGCAGTATTTT; CDR3 protein: CAWSVGPKDTQYF
clone size: NA; V gene: TRBV2; J gene: TRBJ2-7; D gene: NA; CDR3 DNA: TGTGCCAGCTTGCAGGGGCGATTGGGAGAGCAGTACTTC; CDR3 protein: CASLQGRLGEQYF
clone size: NA; V gene: TRBV29-1; J gene: TRBJ2-2; D gene: TRBD2; CDR3 DNA: TGCGGAACCCGCGTTCGTGGGACTAGCGGGATCACCGGGGAGCTGTTTTTT; CDR3 protein: CGTRVRGTSGITGELFF
clone size: NA; V gene: TRBV30; J gene: TRBJ2-3; D gene: NA; CDR3 DNA: TGTGCCTGGAGTGGCGAGGGATATACGCAGTATTTT; CDR3 protein: CAWSGEGYTQYF
clone size: NA; V gene: TRBV30; J gene: TRBJ2-1; D gene: TRBD2; CDR3 DNA: TGTGCCTGGAGTGGAGGACTAGCGGGAGGTTCCTACAATGAGCAGTTCTTC; CDR3 protein: CAWSGGLAGGSYNEQFF
clone size: once; V gene: TRBV7-3; J gene: TRBJ2-7; D gene: TRBD2; CDR3 DNA: TGTGCCAGCAGCCTCCTAGCGGGAGGGCCCTACGAGCAGTACTTC; CDR3 protein: CASSLLAGGPYEQYF
clone size: NA; V gene: TRBV18; J gene: TRBJ2-7; D gene: NA; CDR3 DNA: TGTGCCAGCTCACCACCGAGACAGACCTACGAGCAGTACTTC; CDR3 protein: CASSPPRQTYEQYF
clone size: NA; V gene: TRBV5-1; J gene: TRBJ2-5; D gene: NA; CDR3 DNA: TGCGCCAGCAGCTTGGCGGGAAACCTAGAGACCCAGTACTTC; CDR3 protein: CASSLAGNLETQYF
clone size: NA; V gene: TRBV11-2; J gene: TRBJ2-7; D gene: TRBD1; CDR3 DNA: TGTGCCAGCAGCCAGGACAGGGGATACGAGCAGTACTTC; CDR3 protein: CASSQDRGYEQYF
clone size: NA; V gene: TRBV27; J gene: TRBJ1-1; D gene: NA; CDR3 DNA: TGTGCCAGCAGTTTCCGGGAATTCACTGAAGCTTTCTTT; CDR3 protein: CASSFREFTEAFF
clone size: NA; V gene: TRBV27; J gene: TRBJ1-2; D gene: TRBD1; CDR3 DNA: TGTGCCAGCAGTTCGTGGACAGGTGGGAATGGCTACACCTTC; CDR3 protein: CASSSWTGGNGYTF
clone size: NA; V gene: TRBV9; J gene: TRBJ2-3; D gene: TRBD1; CDR3 DNA: TGTGCCAGCAGTCCCGACAGGGGGCGATCGGATACGCAGTATTTT; CDR3 protein: CASSPDRGRSDTQYF
clone size: NA; V gene: TRBV9; J gene: TRBJ2-3; D gene: NA; CDR3 DNA: TGTGCCAGCAGCGTAGCGGGGAAGCCAGATACGCAGTATTTT; CDR3 protein: CASSVAGKPDTQYF
clone size: NA; V gene: TRBV27; J gene: TRBJ2-5; D gene: TRBD1; CDR3 DNA: TGTGCCAGCAGGACAGGGTTAGAGACCCAGTACTTC; CDR3 protein: CASRTGLETQYF
clone size: NA; V gene: TRBV19; J gene: TRBJ2-6; D gene: TRBD1; CDR3 DNA: TGTGCCAGTAGTATAGCAACCCGGACAGGGGGTTATAAGGTCGCTGGGGCCAACGTCCTGACTTTC; CDR3 protein: CASSIATRTGGYKVAGANVLTF
clone size: few; V gene: TRBV14; J gene: TRBJ2-2; D gene: TRBD2; CDR3 DNA: TGTGCCAGCAGCCCCCTCCCTAGCGGGGGGAACACCGGGGAGCTGTTTTTT; CDR3 protein: CASSPLPSGGNTGELFF
clone size: NA; V gene: TRBV5-1; J gene: TRBJ1-6; D gene: TRBD1; CDR3 DNA: TGCGCCAGCAGCCCGGGACAGGGAGGTTCACCCCTCCACTTT; CDR3 protein: CASSPGQGGSPLHF
clone size: NA; V gene: TRBV2; J gene: TRBJ2-2; D gene: NA; CDR3 DNA: TGTGCCAGCACTCGGACCAGCGGGGAGCTGTTTTTT; CDR3 protein: CASTRTSGELFF
clone size: NA; V gene: TRBV11-2; J gene: TRBJ2-3; D gene: TRBD2; CDR3 DNA: TGTGCCAGCAGCATTAGCGGGAGGGTTAGCACAGATACGCAGTATTTT; CDR3 protein: CASSISGRVSTDTQYF
clone size: few; V gene: TRBV9; J gene: TRBJ2-1; D gene: NA; CDR3 DNA: TGTGCCAGCAGCGTAAGGGACAATGAGCAGTTCTTC; CDR3 protein: CASSVRDNEQFF